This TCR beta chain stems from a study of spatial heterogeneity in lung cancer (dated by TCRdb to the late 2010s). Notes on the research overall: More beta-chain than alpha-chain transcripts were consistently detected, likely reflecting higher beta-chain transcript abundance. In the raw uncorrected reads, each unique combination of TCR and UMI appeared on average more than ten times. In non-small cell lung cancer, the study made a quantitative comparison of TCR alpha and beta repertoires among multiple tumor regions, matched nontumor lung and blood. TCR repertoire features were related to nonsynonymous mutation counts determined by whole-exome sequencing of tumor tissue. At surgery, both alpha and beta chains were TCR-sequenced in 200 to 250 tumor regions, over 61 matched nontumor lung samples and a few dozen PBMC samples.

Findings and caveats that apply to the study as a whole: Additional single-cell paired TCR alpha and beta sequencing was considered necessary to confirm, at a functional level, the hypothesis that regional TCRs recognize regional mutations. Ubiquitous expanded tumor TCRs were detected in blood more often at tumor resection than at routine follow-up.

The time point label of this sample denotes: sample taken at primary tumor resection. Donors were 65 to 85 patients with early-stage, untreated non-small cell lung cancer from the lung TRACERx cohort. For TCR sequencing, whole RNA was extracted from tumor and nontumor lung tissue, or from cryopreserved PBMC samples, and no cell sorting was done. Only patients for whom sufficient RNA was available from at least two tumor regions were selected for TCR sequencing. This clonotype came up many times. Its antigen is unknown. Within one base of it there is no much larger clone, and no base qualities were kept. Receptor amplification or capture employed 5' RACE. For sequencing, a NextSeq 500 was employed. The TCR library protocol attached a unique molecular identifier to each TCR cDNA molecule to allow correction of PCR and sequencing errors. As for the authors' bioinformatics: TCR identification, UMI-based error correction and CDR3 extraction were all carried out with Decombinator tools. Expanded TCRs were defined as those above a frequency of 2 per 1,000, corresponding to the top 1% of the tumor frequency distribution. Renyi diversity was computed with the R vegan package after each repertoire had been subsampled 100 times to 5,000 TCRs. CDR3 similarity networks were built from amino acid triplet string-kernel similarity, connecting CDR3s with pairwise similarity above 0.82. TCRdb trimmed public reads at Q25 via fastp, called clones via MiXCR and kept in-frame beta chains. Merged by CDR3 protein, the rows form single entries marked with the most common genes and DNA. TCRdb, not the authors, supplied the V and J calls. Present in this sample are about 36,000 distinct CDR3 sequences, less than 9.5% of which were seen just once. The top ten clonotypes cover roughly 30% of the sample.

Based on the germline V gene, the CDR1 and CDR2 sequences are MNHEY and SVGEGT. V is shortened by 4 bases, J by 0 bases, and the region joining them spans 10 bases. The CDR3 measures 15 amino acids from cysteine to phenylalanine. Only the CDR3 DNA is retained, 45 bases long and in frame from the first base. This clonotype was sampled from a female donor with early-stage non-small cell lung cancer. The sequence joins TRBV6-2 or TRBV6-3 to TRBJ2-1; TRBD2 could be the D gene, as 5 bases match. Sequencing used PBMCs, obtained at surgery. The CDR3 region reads CASSWSGLSYNEQFF. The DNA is TGTGCCAGCAGTTGGAGCGGACTCTCCTACAATGAGCAGTTCTTC.